These T cell receptor beta chains were read from a single sample in a study of T cells after yellow fever vaccination. MiXCR, run by TCRdb on the 5' RACE reads, gives a single entry per CDR3 protein. The sample has about 350,000 distinct CDR3 sequences, roughly 8.3% seen once. The sequencing here drew on PBMCs, taken roughly 45 days after the first yellow fever vaccination. Every receptor here comes from a man between 18 and 29 years old who received the YFV17D yellow fever vaccine. Both conserved end residues are part of each CDR3. Fields, in order: J gene, V gene, clone size, D gene, CDR3 DNA, CDR3 protein. The D gene is left open where the match is weak. Some rows have no size entry. The others give once, few or many, or a class for an expanded clone.

TRBJ2-1 TRBV7-2 NA NA TGTGCCAGCAGCTTGGCGGGCTCGCGCGCACCGCCCTACAATGAGCAGTTCTTC CASSLAGSRAPPYNEQFF
TRBJ1-1 TRBV6-2/TRBV6-3 few NA TGTGCCAGCAACGCTCGAGGGAGGTACATGAACACTGAAGCTTTCTTT CASNARGRYMNTEAFF
TRBJ2-1 TRBV12-3/TRBV12-4 NA NA TGTGCCAGCAGTCCCAGGGTCGGGGGGCCTGTCAATGAGCAGTTCTTC CASSPRVGGPVNEQFF
TRBJ1-3 TRBV5-1 few NA TGCGCCAGCAGCTTGAGTGCAGGGAGAAACACCATATATTTT CASSLSAGRNTIYF
TRBJ1-1 TRBV20-1 few NA TGCAGTGCTAATCAAGCGGGGATGAACACTGAAGCTTTCTTT CSANQAGMNTEAFF
TRBJ1-1 TRBV7-6 NA NA TGTGCCAGCAGCTATGACCTGAACACTGAAGCTTTCTTT CASSYDLNTEAFF
TRBJ1-6 TRBV4-3 few NA TGCGCCAGCAGCCACGGGACCGCTACTCTGTATAATTCACCCCTCCACTTT CASSHGTATLYNSPLHF
TRBJ1-5 TRBV5-1 few NA TGCGCCAGCAGCCCCTCGGCAGGGCGGAATCAGCCCCAGCATTTT CASSPSAGRNQPQHF
TRBJ1-5 TRBV7-8 few NA TGTGCCAGCAGCTTAGTCGGGGGTATGGGGGGAAATCAGCCCCAGCATTTT CASSLVGGMGGNQPQHF
TRBJ2-3 TRBV5-4 NA NA TGTGCCAGCAGCTCTCCAGGGGGAGGTACAGATACGCAGTATTTT CASSSPGGGTDTQYF
TRBJ2-7 TRBV11-1 NA NA TGTGCCAGCAGCCAGGAGGACAGTATTTTGCAGTACTTC CASSQEDSILQYF
TRBJ2-3 TRBV2 NA NA TGTGCCATCCGGGGGGCCGCGGATACGCAGTATTTT CAIRGAADTQYF
TRBJ2-7 TRBV12-3/TRBV12-4 NA TRBD1 TGTGCCAGCAGTTCTGGGACAGCCTCCTACGAGCAGTACTTC CASSSGTASYEQYF
TRBJ1-5 TRBV12-3/TRBV12-4 NA NA TGTGCCAGCAGCCTAGCAACTGGGAAGCCCCAGCATTTT CASSLATGKPQHF
TRBJ1-2 TRBV6-5 NA NA TGTGCCAGCAGTTACGCTGGAACACCTAACTATGGCTACACCTTC CASSYAGTPNYGYTF
TRBJ1-1 TRBV28 few NA TGTGCCAGCAGTATCATCAGGGAGTTCGACACTGAAGCTTTCTTT CASSIIREFDTEAFF
TRBJ2-5 TRBV7-2 NA NA TGTGCCAGCAGCGCCGTCGGCAGCTTCCAAGAGACCCAGTACTTC CASSAVGSFQETQYF
TRBJ2-2 TRBV6-5 few NA TGTGCCAGCAGTTACTCGAAAACCATGAGTCACGGGGAGCTGTTTTTT CASSYSKTMSHGELFF
TRBJ2-4 TRBV21-1 few NA TGTGCCAGCAGCAATTTGGGCAAAAACATTCAGTACTTC CASSNLGKNIQYF
TRBJ2-7 TRBV20-1 NA TRBD2 TGCAGTGCTAGAGACATCGATGGGACTAGCTACTACGAGCAGTACTTC CSARDIDGTSYYEQYF
TRBJ2-5 TRBV7-9 few NA TGTGCCAGCAGACGGGACTTCCAAGAGACCCAGTACTTC CASRRDFQETQYF
TRBJ2-5 TRBV20-1 many TRBD2 TGCAGTGCTGAAAACCCGGGACTACAAGAGACCCAGTACTTC CSAENPGLQETQYF
TRBJ1-2 TRBV7-2 few TRBD1 TGTGCCAGCAGCCCGGGACAGGAAACGCGCTATGGCTACACCTTC CASSPGQETRYGYTF
TRBJ1-1 TRBV30 many NA TGTGCCTGGAGTAGTCAGGGCGCTGAAGCTTTCTTT CAWSSQGAEAFF
TRBJ2-6 TRBV19 NA NA TGTGCCAGTACCCTATGGGGGACCCCCGGTGCCGGGGCCAACGTCCTGACTTTC CASTLWGTPGAGANVLTF
TRBJ2-3 TRBV7-2 many NA TGTGCCAGCAGCTTACGGCTTGATACGCAGTATTTT CASSLRLDTQYF
TRBJ1-2 TRBV10-3 few TRBD1 TGTGCCATCAGTGAGTCCGGACAGGATAACTATGGCTACACCTTC CAISESGQDNYGYTF
TRBJ2-1 TRBV15 NA NA TGTGCCACCAGCAGAGCAGGGAGCGGAAACAATGAGCAGTTCTTC CATSRAGSGNNEQFF
TRBJ1-5 TRBV28 few NA TGTGCCAGCAGGCCGGGGGGGTATCTCCAGCCCCAGCATTTT CASRPGGYLQPQHF
TRBJ2-5 TRBV20-1 few NA TGCAGTGCTAGACCTCCTAGCCGGGAGACCCAGTACTTC CSARPPSRETQYF
TRBJ2-3 TRBV6-5 NA NA TGTGCCAGCAGGGCTGACACAGATACGCAGTATTTT CASRADTDTQYF
TRBJ1-1 TRBV7-8 NA NA TGTGCCAGCAGCCCGACCACTACAGGGTTGGGGAACACTGAAGCTTTCTTT CASSPTTTGLGNTEAFF
TRBJ2-7 TRBV4-2 few NA TGTGCCAGCAGCCTCCTCGGGGGGACAGATAACTTTCCCTACGAGCAGTACTTC CASSLLGGTDNFPYEQYF
TRBJ2-3 TRBV20-1 NA TRBD2 TGCAGTGCTAGAGGGCTAGCGGGGGCTGTCACAGATACGCAGTATTTT CSARGLAGAVTDTQYF
TRBJ2-1 TRBV7-6 few NA TGTGCCAGCAGCTTATTAGGTGGAATGGGGGTAGAGGGCAATGAGCAGTTCTTC CASSLLGGMGVEGNEQFF
TRBJ1-6 TRBV7-2 few TRBD1 TGTGCCAGCAGCTCGGGACAGTGGAATTCACCCCTCCACTTT CASSSGQWNSPLHF
TRBJ1-1 TRBV12-3/TRBV12-4 many TRBD1 TGTGCCAGCAGCCAAGGGGGGACAGGGGACACTGAAGCTTTCTTT CASSQGGTGDTEAFF
TRBJ2-1 TRBV10-3 few NA TGTGCCATCAGTGAGCACCGGAGCTCCTACAATGAGCAGTTCTTC CAISEHRSSYNEQFF